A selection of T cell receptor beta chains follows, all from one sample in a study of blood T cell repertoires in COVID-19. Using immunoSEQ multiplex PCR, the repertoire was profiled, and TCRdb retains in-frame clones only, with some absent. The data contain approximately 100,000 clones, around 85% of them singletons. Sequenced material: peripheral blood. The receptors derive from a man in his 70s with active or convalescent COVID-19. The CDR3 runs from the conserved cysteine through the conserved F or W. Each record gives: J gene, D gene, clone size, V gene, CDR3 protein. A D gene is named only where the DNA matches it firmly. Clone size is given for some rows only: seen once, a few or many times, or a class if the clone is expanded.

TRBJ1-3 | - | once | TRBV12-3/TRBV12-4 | CASSPSGNTIYF
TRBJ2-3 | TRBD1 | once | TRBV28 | CASITRQGAPDTQYF
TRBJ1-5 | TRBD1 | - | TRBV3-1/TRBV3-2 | CASSQGTGFQPQHF
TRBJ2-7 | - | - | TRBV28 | CASNFRDEQYF
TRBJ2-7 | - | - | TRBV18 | CASSQQGGEQYF
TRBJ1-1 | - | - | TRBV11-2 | CASSLYQGMNTEAFF
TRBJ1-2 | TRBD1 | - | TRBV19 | CASISGQGWDGYTF
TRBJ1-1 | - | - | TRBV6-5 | CASSLGRSVVTEAFF
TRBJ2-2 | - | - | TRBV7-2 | CASSPRVGANTGELFF
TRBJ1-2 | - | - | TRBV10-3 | CAISGGGRNYGYTF
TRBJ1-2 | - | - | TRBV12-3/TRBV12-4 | CASSFRGLYGYTF
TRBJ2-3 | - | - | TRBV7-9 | CASSQIDWSAADTQYF